The 19 T cell receptor beta chains below come from one sample, sequenced in a study of blood T cells in healthy people across ages. It was with a sample-barcoded 5' primer and a J-beta primer mix that a second PCR of roughly 6 to 11 cycles was run. TCRdb re-called the 5' RACE reads through MiXCR, storing one row per CDR3 protein. The sample holds more than 800,000 distinct CDR3 sequences, less than 35% seen once. The sample was blood. These receptors were taken from a woman older than 75 in good health.

Only a few counts were recorded for this clonotype. This chain joins TRBV14 and TRBJ2-6; 11 bases are shared with TRBD1. The CDR3 is 20 residues long. Germline CDR1 SGHDN, CDR2 FVKESK. V trimming: 4 bases; J trimming: 0 bases; junction bases outside the gene matches: 11. CDR3: CASSPGRTGGPFSGANVLTF. The CDR3 DNA is TGTGCCAGCAGCCCTGGCAGGACAGGGGGCCCTTTCTCTGGGGCCAACGTCCTGACTTTC. Supplemented by reference TRBV14 and TRBJ2-6, the full variable domain reads EAGVTQFPSHSVIEKGQTVTLRCDPISGHDNLYWYRRVMGKEIKFLLHFVKESKQDESGMPNNRFLAERTGGTYSTLKVQPAELEDSGVYFCASSPGRTGGPFSGANVLTFGAGSRLTVL.

A remark on this clonotype: At one of its ends the junction is not consistent with the germline gene, which may arise from a read error. V and J are TRBV7-2 and TRBJ2-3; D is uncertain. CDR3 length: 17 residues. Looked up from germline, CDR1 is SGHTA and CDR2 is FQGNSA. The CDR3 coding sequence is TGTGCCAGCAGCTCAGCGTTCGGACCGCTAGGACCAGATGCGCAGTATTTT. Its translation is CASSSAFGPLGPDAQYF.

This clonotype was seen repeatedly, ten times or more. The chain uses TRBV4-3 and TRBJ1-2; 9 bases match TRBD1. The CDR3 spans 17 residues. The trim removed 6 bases at V and 0 bases at J, leaving 11 bases unmatched. Germline CDR1 LGHNA, CDR2 YSLEER. CDR3 loop: CASSPAGTGRPNYGYTF. CDR3 nucleotides: TGCGCCAGCAGTCCCGCCGGGACAGGGCGCCCTAACTATGGCTACACCTTC.

The J gene is TRBJ1-1, the V gene TRBV7-2, with no clear D. This CDR3 contains 13 residues. The germline V and J ends were trimmed by 6 bases and 5 bases, with 13 bases remaining between them. Germline assignment: CDR1 SGHTA and CDR2 FQGNSA. This CDR3 reads CASRLTGETEAFF. The CDR3 DNA is TGTGCCAGCAGACTAACCGGGGAGACTGAAGCTTTCTTT.

Ten or more counts support this clonotype. This chain joins TRBV4-1 and TRBJ2-1, with a tentative D call TRBD1 (6 bases). Germline CDR1 reads MGHRA; CDR2 reads YSYEKL. Trimming took off 6 bases at V and 9 bases at J, with 12 bases between the two ends. The CDR3 consists of 12 residues. The CDR3 sequence is CASRPATGEQFF. CDR3 bases: TGCGCCAGCAGACCAGCGACAGGTGAGCAGTTCTTC.

Worth noting for this clonotype: A read error may be the cause here, since a much bigger clone is one base away. The chain is built from TRBV20-1 and TRBJ1-6; 7 bases agree with TRBD1. Germline V gene lookup returns CDR1 DFQATT and CDR2 SNEGSKA (reference sequence). The CDR3 extends over 14 amino acids. The CDR3 loop is CSPRLSDRSSPLHF. The CDR3 bases are TGCAGTCCTAGACTGTCGGACAGGTCTTCACCCCTCCACTTT.

In this sample, this clonotype turned up a few times. A read error is possible here, since a much larger clone lies one base away. J is TRBJ2-5 and V is TRBV11-2, with TRBD2 identical over 7 bases. V lost 7 bases and J lost 11; bases outside the gene matches: 19. This CDR3 has 15 amino acids. CDR1 is SGHAT and CDR2 is FQNNGV in the germline V gene. Here the CDR3 DNA reads TGTGCCAGCAATAGAGAAAACCGGGACTACAATGAGCAGTACTTC. Its translation: CASNRENRDYNEQYF.

This clonotype came up many times. The chain is built from TRBV3-1 and TRBJ2-1; 7 nucleotides align to TRBD2. The germline gives CDR1 LGHDT, CDR2 YNNKEL (reference sequence). The CDR3 covers 16 residues. J gave up 0 bases and V 1 base, and 3 bases lay outside the gene matches. The CDR3 DNA is TGTGCCAGCAGCCAAGTGAGGACTAGCTCCTACAATGAGCAGTTCTTC. Amino acids: CASSQVRTSSYNEQFF.

The table lists this clonotype with many counts. The rearrangement joins TRBV7-8 to TRBJ2-5; 10 bases align to TRBD2. After removal of 5 bases from V and 0 bases from J, the junction contained 9 bases not matched to a gene. The CDR3 has 17 residues. The V gene's germline CDR1 is SGHVS and CDR2 FQNEAQ. CDR3: CASSDPSGGAYQETQYF. DNA of the CDR3: TGTGCCAGCAGCGACCCGAGCGGGGGGGCTTACCAAGAGACCCAGTACTTC.

This clonotype showed up just a few times. The chain employs TRBV2 and TRBJ1-4, with 9 bases identical to TRBD1. J was trimmed by 3 bases and V by 7 bases; bases with no gene match: 6. CDR3 length: 15 residues. Germline CDR1 reads SNHLY; CDR2 reads FYNNEI. The CDR3 nucleotides read TGTGCCAGCACTAGAGACAGGGGGGCTAATGAAAAACTGTTTTTT. Translation gives CASTRDRGANEKLFF.

There are a few counts of this clonotype. A much larger clone is a single base away; this may be a read error. This chain joins TRBV7-2 and TRBJ1-2; TRBD1 might be the D (5 bases). V was shortened by 5 bases and J by 5 bases, with 18 bases between the two germline ends. Per germline, CDR1 SGHTA and CDR2 FQGNSA. CDR3 size: 15 residues. The CDR3 DNA reads TGTACCAGCAGCCCCTCGGGGCAGACCGGTTATGGCTACACCTTC. Residues: CTSSPSGQTGYGYTF.

The CDR3 region is CASSGGLGGQFF. The CDR3 nucleotides are TGTGCCAGTAGCGGGGGTCTAGGGGGGCAGTTCTTC. This rearrangement joins TRBV11-3 to TRBJ2-1; TRBD2 aligns across 9 bases. The CDR3 contains 12 residues. V lost 9 bases to trimming and J lost 12 bases; unmatched junction nucleotides: 9. CDR1 and CDR2 from the germline V gene are SGHNT and YENEEA.

This clonotype was recorded a few times. Given a much more abundant clone one base away, this may be a read error. The rearrangement uses TRBV27 and TRBJ2-5, with D perhaps TRBD1 or TRBD2 (6 bases each). Germline V gene sequence: CDR1 MNHEY, CDR2 SMNVEV (reference sequence). The CDR3 covers 15 residues. CDR3 DNA sequence: TGTGCCTGCAGTTTATCTTCGGGGGCCCCCGGGACCCAGTACTTC. This gives the protein CACSLSSGAPGTQYF.

This clonotype was seen ten or more times. This chain links TRBV2 with TRBJ2-5; 13 bases align to TRBD2. Trimming at V came to 4 bases and at J to 4 bases, leaving 3 bases not matched to a gene. This CDR3 is built from 15 residues. Germline V gene data show CDR1 as SNHLY and CDR2 as FYNNEI. For the CDR3, the DNA is TGTGCCAGCAGTGTCGGACTAGCGGGGGCAGAGACCCAGTACTTC. Its translation: CASSVGLAGAETQYF.

This chain connects TRBV15 to TRBJ2-3; D might be TRBD2 (7 bases). This CDR3 contains 16 residues. The germline CDR1 and CDR2 sequences are LNHNV and YYDKDF (reference sequence). The V gene lost 1 base and the J gene lost 5 bases, with 16 bases spanning the gap. CDR3 nucleotides: TGTGCCACCAGCAGAGGTTTGGGGGGGCACAGAGATACGCAGTATTTT. Amino acids: CATSRGLGGHRDTQYF.

V usage is TRBV7-6 and J usage is TRBJ2-2; D remains unclear. Germline CDR1 is SGHVS and CDR2 is FNYEAQ. The CDR3 runs to 16 residues. Trimming shortened V by 5 bases and J by 0 bases, and 13 bases separated the two germline ends. CDR3 bases: TGTGCCAGCAGCCCTCGTCCAGAAACGAACACCGGGGAGCTGTTTTTT. Protein sequence: CASSPRPETNTGELFF.

As concerns this clonotype: This could be a read error, since a much larger clone is one nucleotide away. The CDR3: CASSAPAGGGNEQFF. In DNA, the CDR3 is TGCGCCAGCAGTGCCCCGGCGGGGGGGGGCAATGAGCAGTTCTTC. The chain joins TRBV10-2 to TRBJ2-1; 9 bases fit TRBD2. The CDR3 spans 15 residues. The J segment lost 6 bases and the V segment lost 4 bases, leaving 7 bases of the junction unmatched. In germline, CDR1 is WSHSY, CDR2 SAAADI.

This clonotype was observed at least ten times. This chain uses TRBV20-1 with TRBJ1-2; 10 nucleotides match TRBD1. CDR3 length equals 13 residues. In germline, CDR1 is DFQATT, CDR2 SNEGSKA (reference sequence). CDR3 in amino acids: CSPMTGGATGYTF. The CDR3 region has the DNA TGCAGCCCTATGACAGGGGGCGCCACTGGCTACACCTTC.

This clonotype appeared many times. This sequence joins TRBV6-2 or TRBV6-3 and TRBJ2-3; 12 nucleotides align to TRBD2. The V and J ends lost 9 bases and 2 bases, in that order; junction bases with no gene match: 12. CDR3 length equals 17 residues. CDR1 MNHEY and CDR2 SVGEGT come from the germline V gene. This CDR3 reads CASQAGPSGGDTDTQYF. The CDR3 DNA follows: TGTGCCAGTCAAGCTGGCCCTAGCGGGGGGGACACAGATACGCAGTATTTT.